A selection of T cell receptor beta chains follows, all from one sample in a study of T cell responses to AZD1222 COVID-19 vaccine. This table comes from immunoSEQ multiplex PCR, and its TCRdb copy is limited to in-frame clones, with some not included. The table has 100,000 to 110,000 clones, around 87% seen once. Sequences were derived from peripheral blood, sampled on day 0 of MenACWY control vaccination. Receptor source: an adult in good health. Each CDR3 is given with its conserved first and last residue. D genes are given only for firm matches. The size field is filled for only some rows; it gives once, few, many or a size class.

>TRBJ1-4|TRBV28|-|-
CASSLLGARGEKLFF
TGTGCCAGCAGTTTATTGGGGGCGAGGGGTGAAAAACTGTTTTTT
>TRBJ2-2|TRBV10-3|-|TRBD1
CAISDSKGQGNTGELFF
TGTGCCATCAGTGATTCCAAGGGACAGGGAAACACCGGGGAGCTGTTTTTT
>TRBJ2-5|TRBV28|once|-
CASRDGIGQETQYF
TGTGCCAGCCGGGACGGTATAGGACAAGAGACCCAGTACTTC
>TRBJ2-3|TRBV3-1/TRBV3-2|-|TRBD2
CASSQEAGSASGIDTQYF
TGTGCCAGCAGCCAAGAGGCTGGCTCGGCTAGCGGGATTGATACGCAGTATTTT
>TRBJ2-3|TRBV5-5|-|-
CASSSGGTDTQYF
TGTGCCAGCAGCTCAGGGGGCACAGATACGCAGTATTTT
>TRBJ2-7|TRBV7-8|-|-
CASSLYESRYEQYF
TGTGCCAGCAGCTTGTACGAGTCCCGGTACGAGCAGTACTTC
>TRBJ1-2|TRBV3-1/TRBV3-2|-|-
CASSQDPPTHGYTF
TGTGCCAGCAGCCAAGATCCCCCTACCCACGGCTACACCTTC
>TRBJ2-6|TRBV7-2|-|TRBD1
CASSARTGHSGANVLTF
TGTGCCAGCAGCGCTCGGACAGGCCACTCTGGGGCCAACGTCCTGACTTTC
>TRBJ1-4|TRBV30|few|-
CAWNHPRTNEKLFF
TGTGCCTGGAATCACCCTCGGACTAATGAAAAACTGTTTTTT
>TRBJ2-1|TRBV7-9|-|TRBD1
CASSFGTGEGNEQFF
TGTGCCAGCAGCTTCGGGACAGGGGAAGGCAATGAGCAGTTCTTC
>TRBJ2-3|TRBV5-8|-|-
CASSLGRAADTQYF
TGTGCCAGCAGCTTGGGTAGGGCGGCAGATACGCAGTATTTT
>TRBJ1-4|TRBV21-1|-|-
CASSREALNREKLFF
TGTGCCAGCAGCAGGGAGGCACTAAATCGGGAAAAACTGTTTTTT
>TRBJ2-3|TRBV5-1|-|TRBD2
CASSRGLAGDSTDTQYF
TGCGCCAGCAGCCGAGGACTAGCGGGGGATAGCACAGATACGCAGTATTTT
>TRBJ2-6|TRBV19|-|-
CASSARFYSGANVLTF
TGTGCCAGTAGTGCAAGATTCTACTCTGGGGCCAACGTCCTGACTTTC
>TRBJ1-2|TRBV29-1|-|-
CSVEAGRGGYTF
TGCAGCGTTGAAGCGGGACGAGGCGGCTACACCTTC
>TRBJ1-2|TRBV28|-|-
CASSPPTGASGYTF
TGTGCCAGCAGTCCCCCTACCGGGGCTTCCGGCTACACCTTC
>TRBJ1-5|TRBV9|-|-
CASSPLPYSNQPQHF
TGTGCCAGCAGCCCTCTTCCATATAGCAATCAGCCCCAGCATTTT
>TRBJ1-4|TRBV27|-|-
CASRTTNEKLFF
TGTGCCAGCAGAACAACTAATGAAAAACTGTTTTTT
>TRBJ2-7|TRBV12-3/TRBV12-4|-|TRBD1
CASSRQGGEQYF
TGTGCCAGCAGCAGACAGGGGGGCGAGCAGTACTTC
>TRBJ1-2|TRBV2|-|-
CASSVSGADGYTF
TGTGCCAGCAGTGTGTCAGGGGCCGATGGCTACACCTTC
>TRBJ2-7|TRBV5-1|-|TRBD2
CASSYQAGGPASSYEQYF
TGCGCCAGCAGCTATCAAGCGGGAGGCCCTGCGAGCTCCTACGAGCAGTACTTC
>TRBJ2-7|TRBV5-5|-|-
CASSLDQGRQAPNEQYF
TGTGCCAGCAGCTTGGATCAGGGGAGACAGGCTCCAAACGAGCAGTACTTC
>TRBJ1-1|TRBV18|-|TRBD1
CASSPGDRGFEAFF
TGTGCCAGCTCACCAGGGGACAGGGGATTTGAAGCTTTCTTT
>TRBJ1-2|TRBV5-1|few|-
CASRTDGDYGYTF
TGCGCCAGCAGGACCGACGGAGACTATGGCTACACCTTC
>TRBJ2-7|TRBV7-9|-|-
CASSRDMASLEQYF
TGTGCCAGCAGCCGGGACATGGCCTCCCTCGAGCAGTACTTC
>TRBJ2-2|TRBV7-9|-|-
CASSPKGELFF
TGTGCCAGCAGTCCTAAAGGGGAGCTGTTTTTT
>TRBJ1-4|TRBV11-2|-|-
CASSSTDSATNEKLFF
TGTGCCAGCAGCTCGACCGACAGTGCAACTAATGAAAAACTGTTTTTT
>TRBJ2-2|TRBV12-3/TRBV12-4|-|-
CASSFSGSGELFF
TGTGCCAGCAGTTTTTCGGGTTCCGGGGAGCTGTTTTTT
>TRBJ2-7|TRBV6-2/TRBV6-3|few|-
CASSYSGVPYEQYF
TGTGCCAGCAGTTACTCGGGGGTACCGTACGAGCAGTACTTC
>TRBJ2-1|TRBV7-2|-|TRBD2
CASRGTSGGSSYNEQFF
TGTGCCAGCAGGGGGACTAGCGGGGGGTCCTCCTACAATGAGCAGTTCTTC
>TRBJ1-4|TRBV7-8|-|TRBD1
CASSPRQGATNEKLFF
TGTGCCAGCAGCCCGCGACAGGGGGCAACTAATGAAAAACTGTTTTTT
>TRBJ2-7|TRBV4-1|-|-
CASSQDWPGNRRQYF
TGCGCCAGCAGCCAAGATTGGCCTGGGAACAGGCGGCAGTACTTC
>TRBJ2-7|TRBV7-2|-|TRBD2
CASSPNSGGEQYF
TGTGCCAGCAGCCCCAATTCGGGGGGCGAGCAGTACTTC
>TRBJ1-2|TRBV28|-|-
CASSSNHGAGVGYTF
TGTGCCAGCAGTTCTAACCACGGGGCAGGGGTTGGCTACACCTTC
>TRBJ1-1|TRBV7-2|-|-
CASSLAGTAGGAFF
TGTGCCAGCAGCTTAGCGGGGACTGCCGGGGGAGCTTTCTTT
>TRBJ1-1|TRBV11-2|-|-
CASSFRAGVGAFF
TGTGCCAGCAGCTTTAGAGCGGGCGTTGGAGCTTTCTTT
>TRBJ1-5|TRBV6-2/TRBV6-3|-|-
CASSWVASNQPQHF
TGTGCCAGCAGTTGGGTGGCTAGCAATCAGCCCCAGCATTTT
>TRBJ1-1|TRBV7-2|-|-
CASSLGAGNTIEAFF
TGTGCCAGCAGCTTAGGGGCAGGGAATACGATTGAAGCTTTCTTT
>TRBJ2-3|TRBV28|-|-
CASSLLGASTDTQYF
TGTGCCAGCAGTTTACTAGGGGCTAGCACAGATACGCAGTATTTT
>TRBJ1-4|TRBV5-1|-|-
CASSLSGGGEKLFF
TGCGCCAGCAGCTTGTCCGGTGGCGGTGAAAAACTGTTTTTT